These T cell receptor beta chains were read from a single sample in a study of early T cells in non-severe SARS-CoV-2 infection. A single record per CDR3 protein comes from TCRdb applying MiXCR to the 5' RACE reads. This table holds tens of thousands of distinct CDR3 sequences, 7.5% to 9% found once. This specimen consisted of whole blood, obtained at baseline. Every receptor here comes from an adult who was a healthcare worker with PCR-confirmed SARS-CoV-2 infection or an uninfected control (not recorded which). Each CDR3 is given with its conserved first and last residue. A D gene is named only where the DNA matches it firmly. The listing skips clone size in some rows; elsewhere it reads once, few, many or a size class.

abundance	d_gene	v_gene	j_gene	CDR3nt	CDR3aa
NA	NA	TRBV5-1	TRBJ1-6	TGCGCCAGCAGCTTGTCATCGGACTATAATTCACCCCTCCACTTT	CASSLSSDYNSPLHF
few	TRBD1	TRBV6-1	TRBJ2-3	TGTGCCAGCAGTGCTGGACAGGGTGCCACAGATACGCAGTATTTT	CASSAGQGATDTQYF
many	NA	TRBV12-3/TRBV12-4	TRBJ2-2	TGTGCCACCTCGCTGGGGTACACCGGGGAGCTGTTTTTT	CATSLGYTGELFF
NA	NA	TRBV10-1	TRBJ2-3	TGCGCCAGCAACACGGGTCTTGGCACAGATACGCAGTATTTT	CASNTGLGTDTQYF
NA	NA	TRBV5-1	TRBJ2-5	TGCGCCAGCAGCCTACATCAAATCGGGGGTCTAGCAGCAGAGACCCAGTACTTC	CASSLHQIGGLAAETQYF
NA	NA	TRBV18	TRBJ2-1	TGTGCCAGCTCACCACCGATGACCGAGCAGTTCTTC	CASSPPMTEQFF
few	NA	TRBV28	TRBJ2-7	TGTGCCAGCAGTTTTTCTGCGGGGCCCTACGAGCAGTACTTC	CASSFSAGPYEQYF
NA	NA	TRBV30	TRBJ1-2	TGTGCCTGGAGTGGACGGGGGGCCCTCTATGGCTACACCTTC	CAWSGRGALYGYTF
NA	NA	TRBV5-1	TRBJ2-1	TGCGCCAGCAGCTGGGACCTTGGTGGTGAGCAGTTCTTC	CASSWDLGGEQFF
few	NA	TRBV11-2	TRBJ2-3	TGTGCCAGCAGCTTATCGGCGGGGACTCGGACAGATACGCAGTATTTT	CASSLSAGTRTDTQYF
many	NA	TRBV4-1	TRBJ1-5	TGCGCCAGCAGCCAAGATACCGGGGTTAGCAATCAGCCCCAGCATTTT	CASSQDTGVSNQPQHF
few	NA	TRBV11-2	TRBJ1-5	TGTGCCAGCAGCTTAGAAACAGGGCCTAATCAGCCCCAGCATTTT	CASSLETGPNQPQHF
NA	TRBD1	TRBV7-2	TRBJ1-2	TGTGCCAGCAACAGACAGGGGGGTATGTCTGGCTACACCTTC	CASNRQGGMSGYTF
many	NA	TRBV21-1	TRBJ2-7	TGTGCCAACGACAGTGTAATTGGGCAGTACTTC	CANDSVIGQYF
few	TRBD2	TRBV11-2	TRBJ2-5	TGTGCCAGCAGCTTAGACGGGGGGGCCCTGGAGACCCAGTACTTC	CASSLDGGALETQYF
NA	NA	TRBV11-3	TRBJ2-1	TGTGCCAGCAGCTCCCGGGACAAAACCGGCAATGAGCAGTTCTTC	CASSSRDKTGNEQFF
few	TRBD1	TRBV6-1	TRBJ2-1	TGTGCCAGCAGTGAGGCCCGGGGACAGGGATTTTCTGAGCAGTTCTTC	CASSEARGQGFSEQFF
large	NA	TRBV20-1	TRBJ2-7	TGCAGTGCTAGTTGGGCAGGGGTATCCTACGAGCAGTACTTC	CSASWAGVSYEQYF
NA	NA	TRBV7-8	TRBJ2-7	TGTGCCAGCAGCTCGCTGGGTCGGGACTTGGTCTACGAGCAGTACTTC	CASSSLGRDLVYEQYF
NA	TRBD1	TRBV28	TRBJ2-2	TGTGCCAGCAGTTTACACCGCTTGGGACAGGGGTACACCGGGGAGCTGTTTTTT	CASSLHRLGQGYTGELFF
few	NA	TRBV4-3	TRBJ2-5	TGCGCCAGCAGCCAAGATGTTAGTAGCAATACTCAAGAGACCCAGTACTTC	CASSQDVSSNTQETQYF
many	TRBD1	TRBV7-2	TRBJ2-3	TGTGCCAGCAGCCTCGGGACAGGTCACACAGATACGCAGTATTTT	CASSLGTGHTDTQYF
many	NA	TRBV6-1	TRBJ2-7	TGTGCCAGCAGCGCAGGGGAATCAAGAGAGCAGTACTTC	CASSAGESREQYF
few	NA	TRBV9	TRBJ1-2	TGTGCCAGCAGCCCAAACGTACAGAGCTATGGCTACACCTTC	CASSPNVQSYGYTF
NA	NA	TRBV5-6	TRBJ2-3	TGTGCCAGCAGCATATACACAGATACGCAGTATTTT	CASSIYTDTQYF
NA	NA	TRBV6-6	TRBJ2-5	TGTGCTGTTGGATTTGGGACCCAGTACTTC	CAVGFGTQYF
few	NA	TRBV6-6	TRBJ2-4	TGTGCCAGCAGTTGGGACACCCCCCTTCCCAAAAACATTCAGTACTTC	CASSWDTPLPKNIQYF
NA	TRBD2	TRBV5-6	TRBJ2-1	TGTGCCAGCAGCATGGGACTAGCGGGAGGCAATGAGCAGTTCTTC	CASSMGLAGGNEQFF
many	TRBD2	TRBV6-2/TRBV6-3	TRBJ2-1	TGTGCCAGCAGAACTAGCGGGGGGGGCGATGAGCAGTTCTTC	CASRTSGGGDEQFF
many	TRBD1	TRBV2	TRBJ2-7	TGTGCCAGCGGACAGGGGGCGGCTGGGCCCTACGAGCAGTACTTC	CASGQGAAGPYEQYF
many	NA	TRBV18	TRBJ2-5	TGTGCCAGCTCACCGAGAAGGGACTTCCAAGAGACCCAGTACTTC	CASSPRRDFQETQYF
few	NA	TRBV7-2	TRBJ2-1	TGTGCCAGCAGCACACAACTACAAAGCTCCTACAATGAGCAGTTCTTC	CASSTQLQSSYNEQFF
many	NA	TRBV2	TRBJ1-5	TGTGCCAGCAGTGAGGAAAGTTTTCAGCCCCAGCATTTT	CASSEESFQPQHF
NA	NA	TRBV30	TRBJ1-5	TGTGCCTGGAGTGTACGATCTACGAAAAATCAGCCCCAGCATTTT	CAWSVRSTKNQPQHF
NA	TRBD1	TRBV5-1	TRBJ2-7	TGCGCCAGCAGCCCATGGACAGGTCTTCCCTACGAGCAGTACTTC	CASSPWTGLPYEQYF
NA	NA	TRBV18	TRBJ2-3	TGTGCCAGCTCACTAGAGACAGATACGCAGTATTTT	CASSLETDTQYF
few	TRBD2	TRBV19	TRBJ2-2	TGTGCCAGCACCACACCTCTAGCGGGAAACACCGGGGAGCTGTTTTTT	CASTTPLAGNTGELFF
many	NA	TRBV7-6	TRBJ2-1	TGTGCCAGCAGCTTAGTGGCAGGAAGCAATGAGCAGTTCTTC	CASSLVAGSNEQFF